This T cell receptor (beta chain) was identified in a study of molecular identifiers for immune sequencing clone quantification. Study-wide results and limits: Sizes of clones that are highly expanded could be underestimated (if identical TCR molecules share a barcode).

TCRdb recomputed calls from the PCR reads with MiXCR, one row per CDR3 protein. The sample lists about 320,000 distinct CDR3 sequences; under 25% were seen once. Trimming took 4 bases from V and 5 from J, leaving 11 bases between them. This CDR3 has 13 amino acids. A few counts support this clonotype. The antigen remains undetermined. The chain carries TRBV12-3 or TRBV12-4 and TRBJ1-2; no firm D call. This clonotype was sampled from a human donor in good health. Some libraries in this study had Jurkat cell RNA spiked in. The sequencing sample was made of naive CD8+ T cells from blood, with Jurkat cell RNA spiked in. Documented subset: FACS-sorted CD8+CD4-CCR7+CD45RA+ naive T cells. CDR3 sequence (DNA): TGTGCCAGCAGTTCTTCTCCGATGTATGGCTACACCTTC. It encodes CASSSSPMYGYTF.